The clone carrying this T cell receptor beta chain was counted ten times or more. Between the trimmed V and J ends, which lost 6 bases and 10 bases, there was a span of 12 bases. The CDR3 contains 12 residues. This record belongs to a study of T cells in Graves' hyperthyroidism and ophthalmopathy. Researchers took RNA transcripts and amplified the TCR beta CDR3 regions from them. When the TCR CDR3 underwent first-round RT-PCR, the HTBI primer set was used. TCRdb re-called the multiplex PCR reads through MiXCR, storing one row per CDR3 protein. The data show roughly 380,000 distinct CDR3 sequences, roughly an eighth seen once.

The receptor comes from a woman aged 18 to 35 with Graves' hyperthyroidism. Sample: blood. V and J are TRBV12-3 or TRBV12-4 and TRBJ1-4, with D unclear. This chain's CDR3 is CASSGSLGKLFF. In DNA, the CDR3 is TGTGCCAGCAGCGGATCACTAGGAAAACTGTTTTTT.